The 7 T cell receptor beta chains below all came from one sample that was sequenced in a study of blood T cell repertoires in COVID-19. Generated by immunoSEQ multiplex PCR, the TCRdb table keeps only in-frame clones and is missing some. The sample includes approximately 300,000 clones, around 85% of them seen just once. The sequenced material came from PBMCs or T cells enriched from blood (not recorded which). All receptors derive from a woman aged 25 to 45 who had been exposed to COVID-19.

The rearrangement uses TRBV11-3 and TRBJ2-2, with D unresolved. Germline loops: CDR1 SGHNT, CDR2 YENEEA. The germline V and J ends were trimmed by 6 bases and 2 bases, with 7 bases remaining between them. The CDR3 sequence is 13 residues long. Here the CDR3 reads CASRRINTGELFF. CDR3 DNA: TGTGCCAGCAGGCGGATAAACACCGGGGAGCTGTTTTTT.

CDR3 sequence (DNA): TGTGCCAGCAGTCACAGGACCGATTTGAACACTGAAGCTTTCTTT. This gives the protein CASSHRTDLNTEAFF. This chain uses TRBV6-5 with TRBJ1-1; weak D call: TRBD1 (5 bases). The CDR3 totals 15 residues. The V and J ends lost 5 bases and 0 bases respectively, with 13 bases between them. Germline V CDR1 and CDR2: MNHEY, SVGAGI.

The J gene is TRBJ1-2, the V gene TRBV19, with 7 positions matching TRBD1. Germline values: CDR1 LNHDA, CDR2 SQIVND (reference sequence). Germline trimming cut 3 bases from V and 6 bases from J; bases unmatched to any gene: 10. The CDR3 has 15 amino acids. DNA for the CDR3: TGTGCCAGTAGTATTTTGGGACAGCCGTTCGATGGCTACACCTTC. Its translation: CASSILGQPFDGYTF.

Only a few counts were recorded for this clone. The rearrangement links TRBV4-1 to TRBJ1-6, with 8 bases that match TRBD1. In germline, CDR1 is MGHRA, CDR2 YSYEKL. The ends lost 3 bases at V and 10 bases at J; junction bases unmatched: 8. CDR3 length: 15 residues. CDR3 in DNA: TGCGCCAGCAGCCAGGACAGGGTCCGAGGATCACCCCTCCACTTT. Translation: CASSQDRVRGSPLHF.

The V gene is TRBV9, the J gene TRBJ2-5; TRBD1 aligns across 9 bases. The CDR3 has 16 residues. The V segment lost 4 bases and the J segment 4 bases; nucleotides outside the gene matches: 11. Germline CDR1 and CDR2: SGDLS and YYNGEE. The CDR3 DNA follows: TGTGCCAGCAGCTTGTCGGACAGGGGAGGTGGAGAGACCCAGTACTTC. It translates to CASSLSDRGGGETQYF.

The table lists this clone with a count of one. The V gene is TRBV19, the J gene TRBJ1-5; D not resolved. The CDR3 consists of 15 residues. Trimming pared 8 bases from V and 0 bases from J, leaving 14 bases between. CDR1 LNHDA and CDR2 SQIVND come from the germline V gene (reference sequence). CDR3 nucleotides: TGTGCCAGTTCCTCGGGAGAGAATAGCAATCAGCCCCAGCATTTT. This sequence encodes CASSSGENSNQPQHF.

This sequence joins TRBV11-3 and TRBJ1-1, with 7 positions matching TRBD1. The CDR3 consists of 15 residues. Germline CDR1 is SGHNT and CDR2 is YENEEA. V dropped 11 bases and J dropped 4; count of bases not matched to a gene: 16. The DNA for the CDR3 is TGTGCCGGTGATAAGCCGACAGGGAATTCCACTGAAGCTTTCTTT. This sequence encodes CAGDKPTGNSTEAFF.